This TCR beta chain was sequenced for a study of metastatic and nonmetastatic thyroid tumors. Study as a whole: The authors compared repertoires across blood and tumor or nodule tissue from malignant and benign thyroid patients.

Original analysis: CDR3 was compared across clinicopathological groups, and the resulting differences were used to build a distant-metastasis classifier for papillary thyroid cancer. From the PCR reads, TCRdb re-called clones with MiXCR. The V and J calls shown here were made by TCRdb, not taken from the authors' results. The sample holds 5,500 to 6,500 clones, roughly 33% seen once. Losses at the gene ends were 5 bases for V and 10 bases for J; bases not matched to a gene: 9. This CDR3 has 13 residues. The germline gives CDR1 SGHTA, CDR2 FQGNSA. All patients were untreated before thyroid surgery. This clone was counted only a few times.

Sequencing was done on a sample of adjacent normal tissue. This chain links TRBV7-2 with TRBJ1-1; 8 bases match TRBD1. The receptor comes from a male donor with papillary thyroid cancer or a benign thyroid nodule (not recorded which). Some clones in this sample may be carry-over from other donors' samples. The CDR3 bases are TGTGCCAGCAGCCCCGACAGGGGATCTGGAGCTTTCTTT. This encodes CASSPDRGSGAFF.